This TCR beta chain was found in a study of blood T cell repertoires in COVID-19. Background on the study: Sources were T cells, B-cell-depleted T cells, or PBMCs; the material itself was cDNA or gDNA.

The CDR3 has 17 amino acids. CDR1 is MDHEN, CDR2 SYDVKM, per germline. Germline trimming cut 5 bases from V and 1 base from J; bases unmatched to any gene: 9. Only in-frame clones appear in the TCRdb table, and some are missing; sequencing was by immunoSEQ multiplex PCR. Among under 300,000 clones, approximately 79% were seen once, and the ten largest hold 4%. Sequenced: peripheral blood. The TCR comes from a woman aged 40-49 years with active or convalescent COVID-19. The chain recombines TRBV28 with TRBJ1-1; TRBD1 aligns across 11 bases. The CDR3 region has the DNA TGTGCCAGCAGTGCCCCTCGGACAGGGGGCCCGAACACTGAAGCTTTCTTT. As protein: CASSAPRTGGPNTEAFF.